This is a list of T cell receptor beta chains from one sample in a study of T cells after yellow fever vaccination. TCRdb analysed the 5' RACE reads with MiXCR anew, one entry per CDR3 protein. This table has 20,000 to 25,000 distinct CDR3 sequences, less than 3.5% appearing once. The material sequenced was PBMCs, either bulk or a sorted T-cell subset (CD4+, CD8+, memory, or dextramer-sorted; not recorded which), taken roughly seven weeks after the first yellow fever vaccination. Every receptor here comes from a man aged 18 to 30 who received the YFV17D yellow fever vaccine. CDR3s include the opening cysteine and the closing phenylalanine or tryptophan.

TRBJ2-3,TRBV11-2,CASSSRENTNPDTQYF
TRBJ2-3,TRBV20-1,CSAGPSWGTQYF
TRBJ2-3,TRBV5-1,CASSLSLAGGSTDTQYF
TRBJ2-3,TRBV3-1,CASSRHRVLTGDTQYF
TRBJ1-1,TRBV29-1,CSAHRGRNTEAFF
TRBJ2-3,TRBV5-1,CASSLASRGMTDTQYF
TRBJ2-1,TRBV4-2,CASSRGQGELLSEQFF
TRBJ1-2,TRBV18,CASSHAGYGYGYTF
TRBJ1-1,TRBV11-2,CASTSTGGDTEAFF
TRBJ2-4,TRBV6-1,CASSGQSWGKNIQYF
TRBJ2-7,TRBV2,CASSEGKGGYEQYF
TRBJ2-2,TRBV27,CASSTSLTNTGELFF
TRBJ2-5,TRBV5-1,CASSLEVKTQYF